This T cell receptor (beta chain) was sequenced in a study of CD8+ T cells in alopecia areata. As concerns this clone: Its antigen is not identified.

Overall study findings and caveats: Many of the expanded lesional clones endured in scalp and blood while on tofacitinib.

The treatment here: oral pan-JAK inhibitor, 5-10 mg twice daily. Reverse transcription of extracted RNA yielded cDNA, which provided the sequencing template. Sequencing used immunoSEQ multiplex PCR; TCRdb keeps in-frame clones, though not all of them. The data show about 140,000 clones, 70% to 90% seen once. Sequencing used CD8+ T cells sorted from blood, obtained at week 4, from a patient treated with tofacitinib. This TCR came from a human donor with alopecia areata.

The CDR3 sequence is CASSQEGAGDEQYF. Here the CDR3 DNA reads TGCGCCAGCAGCCAAGAAGGTGCAGGGGATGAGCAGTACTTC. The chain recombines TRBV4-1 with TRBJ2-7; D might be TRBD1 (6 bases). The V end was cut by 0 bases, the J end by 7 bases, with 13 bases between. Germline V gene lookup returns CDR1 MGHRA and CDR2 YSYEKL. The CDR3 totals 14 residues.